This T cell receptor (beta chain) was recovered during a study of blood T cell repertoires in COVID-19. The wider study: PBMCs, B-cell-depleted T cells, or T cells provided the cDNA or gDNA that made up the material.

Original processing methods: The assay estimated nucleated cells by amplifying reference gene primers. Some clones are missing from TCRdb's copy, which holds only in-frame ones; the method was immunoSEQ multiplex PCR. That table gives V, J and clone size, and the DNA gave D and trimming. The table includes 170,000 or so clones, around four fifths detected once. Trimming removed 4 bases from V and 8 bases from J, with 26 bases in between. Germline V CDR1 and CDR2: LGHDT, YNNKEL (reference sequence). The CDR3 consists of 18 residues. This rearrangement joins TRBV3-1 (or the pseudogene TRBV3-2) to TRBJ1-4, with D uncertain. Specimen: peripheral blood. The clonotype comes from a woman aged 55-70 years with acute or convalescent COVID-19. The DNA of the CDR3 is TGTGCCAGCAGCCTAGACCTGGAATACCCGGACTTCAGGGAAAAACTGTTTTTT. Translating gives CASSLDLEYPDFREKLFF.